The 18 T cell receptor beta chains reported below all come from one sample, sequenced in a study of T cell repertoires in cytomegalovirus infection. Their specific antigens are unknown. From the reads, TCRdb called clonotypes with MiXCR, one entry per CDR3 protein. The sample has 300,000 to 400,000 distinct CDR3 sequences, 25% to 35% seen once; the top ten hold around 18%. Source: cultured PBMCs, taken from culture after CMV antigen stimulation. These TCRs come from a human donor in good health (CMV status not recorded). Some clones in this sample may be carry-over from other donors' samples.

A few counts support this clonotype. The chain carries TRBV7-9 and TRBJ2-1, with 13 bases matching TRBD2. The CDR3 is 16 amino acids. The junction had 9 bases not matched to a gene; V was cut back by 3 bases and J by 10 bases. Germline CDR1 SEHNR, CDR2 FQNEAQ (reference sequence). CDR3 region: CASSFPLAGGLKEQFF. CDR3 DNA sequence: TGTGCCAGCAGCTTCCCACTAGCGGGGGGGCTGAAAGAGCAGTTCTTC.

The chain uses TRBV19 and TRBJ2-5; possibly TRBD1 for D (6 bases). The CDR3 contains 14 residues. V lost 3 bases and J lost 0, with 8 bases in between. Germline lookup yields CDR1 LNHDA and CDR2 SQIVND (reference sequence). CDR3 residues: CASSMTGDQETQYF. The CDR3 DNA is TGTGCCAGTAGTATGACAGGAGACCAAGAGACCCAGTACTTC.

This chain joins TRBV7-6 and TRBJ1-1; D unresolved. CDR3 length: 15 residues. From germline, CDR1 is SGHVS and CDR2 FNYEAQ. V was shortened by 4 bases and J by 1 base, with 13 bases between the two germline ends. The CDR3 DNA sequence: TGTGCCAGCAGCTCATTCCGTCGGGGGAACACTGAAGCTTTCTTT. As protein: CASSSFRRGNTEAFF.

The chain has TRBV5-1 and TRBJ1-5; TRBD1 aligns across 11 bases. This CDR3 contains 15 residues. The V segment lost 4 bases and the J segment 4 bases; nucleotides outside the gene matches: 4. Germline-derived CDR1 and CDR2 are SGHRS and YFSETQ. CDR3 loop: CASSPGQGVNQPQHF. DNA of the CDR3: TGCGCCAGCAGCCCGGGACAGGGGGTAAATCAGCCCCAGCATTTT.

This chain joins TRBV2 and TRBJ1-1; 9 nucleotides agree with TRBD1. This CDR3 spans 16 amino acids. Germline CDR1 and CDR2: SNHLY and FYNNEI. Trimming removed 6 bases from V and 5 bases from J; junction bases left unmatched: 13. CDR3 DNA sequence: TGTGCCAGCAGGCGTACAGGGGGCGCGTCGAGGACTGAAGCTTTCTTT. Amino acid sequence: CASRRTGGASRTEAFF.

The rearrangement uses TRBV27 and TRBJ1-1, with TRBD1 identical over 7 bases. This CDR3 is 16 amino acids long. Germline CDR1 MNHEY, CDR2 SMNVEV (reference sequence). V was clipped by 4 bases and J by 0 bases; unmatched bases: 8. In nucleotides, the CDR3 is TGTGCCAGCAGTTCGGGACAGCGATTTTTGAACACTGAAGCTTTCTTT. It specifies CASSSGQRFLNTEAFF.

The chain links TRBV2 to TRBJ1-6, with D hard to call. The CDR3 is 13 amino acids. Trimming left V 8 bases short and J 10 bases short, with 15 bases between. The germline CDR1 and CDR2 sequences are SNHLY and FYNNEI. CDR3 nucleotide sequence: TGTGCCAGCGTCGAGGAAGTGGAGTCACCCCTCCACTTT. Amino acid sequence: CASVEEVESPLHF.

There are a few counts of this clonotype. V usage is TRBV30 and J usage is TRBJ2-1, with 12 bases aligning to TRBD2. Germline V gene sequence: CDR1 GTSNPN, CDR2 SVGIG (reference sequence). V dropped 4 bases and J dropped 3; count of bases not matched to a gene: 1. The CDR3 is made up of 14 amino acids. The CDR3 nucleotides read TGTGCCTGGAAACTAGCGGGAGGCTACAATGAGCAGTTCTTC. Amino acid sequence: CAWKLAGGYNEQFF.

The V gene is TRBV7-3, the J gene TRBJ2-1; D not resolved. The CDR3 totals 14 residues. The germline gives CDR1 SGHTA, CDR2 FQGTGA. The germline V and J ends were trimmed by 2 bases and 6 bases, with 11 bases remaining between them. The CDR3 sequence: CASSLSRASNEQFF. The CDR3 coding sequence is TGTGCCAGCAGCTTATCTCGGGCTAGCAATGAGCAGTTCTTC. Variable domain in full (rest from reference TRBV7-3 and TRBJ2-1): GAGVSQTPSNKVTEKGKYVELRCDPISGHTALYWYRQSLGQGPEFLIYFQGTGAADDSGLPNDRFFAVRPEGSVSTLKIQRTERGDSAVYLCASSLSRASNEQFFGPGTRLTVL.

The genes are TRBV6-5 and TRBJ1-1; D is unclear. Trimming stripped 0 bases from V and 5 bases from J, with 7 bases between. Germline values: CDR1 MNHEY, CDR2 SVGAGI. This CDR3 comprises 13 residues. The DNA for the CDR3 is TGTGCCAGCAGTTACTCAGGGAAGACTGAAGCTTTCTTT. Protein product: CASSYSGKTEAFF.

This clonotype was seen more than once but under ten times. The chain recombines TRBV28 with TRBJ1-4, with D uncertain. V was clipped by 8 bases and J by 8 bases, with 18 bases between them. In germline, CDR1 is MDHEN, CDR2 SYDVKM. This CDR3 contains 14 residues. The CDR3 region is CASSAGGEEEKLFF. CDR3 DNA: TGTGCCAGCTCTGCCGGTGGAGAGGAGGAAAAACTGTTTTTT. Full variable domain (missing parts from reference TRBV28 and TRBJ1-4): DVKVTQSSRYLVKRTGEKVFLECVQDMDHENMFWYRQDPGLGLRLIYFSYDVKMKEKGDIPEGYSVSREKKERFSLILESASTNQTSMYLCASSAGGEEEKLFFGSGTQLSVL.

The chain is built from TRBV28 and TRBJ2-6; D is perhaps TRBD1 or TRBD2 (6 bases each). Looked up from germline, CDR1 is MDHEN and CDR2 is SYDVKM. The CDR3 has 18 residues. Trimming shortened V by 8 bases and J by 0 bases, and 20 bases separated the two germline ends. CDR3 sequence: CASGGGQGTPSGANVLTF. In DNA, the CDR3 is TGTGCCAGCGGTGGGGGGCAGGGCACCCCCTCTGGGGCCAACGTCCTGACTTTC.

The chain employs TRBV5-8 and TRBJ1-2; D remains unclear. V was pared by 4 bases and J by 4 bases, with 14 bases between. Germline lookup yields CDR1 SGHTS and CDR2 YDEGEE. The CDR3 spans 14 residues. The CDR3 region is CASSPQFLFYGYTF. CDR3 DNA sequence: TGTGCCAGCAGCCCCCAGTTTCTTTTCTATGGCTACACCTTC.

This clonotype turned up a few times. V is TRBV20-1 and J is TRBJ2-1; D is undetermined. The germline CDR1 and CDR2 sequences are DFQATT and SNEGSKA (reference sequence). The length of the CDR3 is 14 residues. V was clipped by 0 bases and J by 6 bases, with 12 bases between them. The CDR3 bases are TGCAGTGCTAGAGATGCCTCAGTAGGCAATGAGCAGTTCTTC. The encoded protein is CSARDASVGNEQFF.

This clonotype was counted between two and nine times. This chain joins TRBV12-3 or TRBV12-4 and TRBJ2-6; D uncertain. Trimming took off 3 bases at V and 0 bases at J, with 12 bases between the two ends. The CDR3 has 17 residues. DNA for the CDR3: TGTGCCAGCAGTTTTCGTCCGGTGGTCTCTGGGGCCAACGTCCTGACTTTC. Translating gives CASSFRPVVSGANVLTF.

This chain uses TRBV7-9 with TRBJ1-5; the match to TRBD1 covers 7 bases. Trimming cost V 9 bases and J 3 bases; bases outside gene matches: 5. The CDR3 is 13 amino acids. Per the germline V gene, CDR1 is SEHNR and CDR2 is FQNEAQ (reference sequence). CDR3 in amino acids: CASRGTDNQPQHF. CDR3 nucleotides: TGTGCCAGTCGGGGGACAGACAATCAGCCCCAGCATTTT.

This clonotype was recorded a few times. The chain uses TRBV4-1 and TRBJ1-5, with no clear D. The germline V and J ends were trimmed by 0 bases and 7 bases, with 7 bases remaining between them. The CDR3 consists of 13 residues. CDR1 is MGHRA, CDR2 YSYEKL, per germline. The CDR3 bases are TGCGCCAGCAGCCAAGAGGGTGAACAGCCCCAGCATTTT. Amino acid sequence: CASSQEGEQPQHF.

Only a few counts were recorded for this clonotype. This chain connects TRBV27 to TRBJ1-4; 7 bases match TRBD1. Trimming cost V 6 bases and J 6 bases; bases outside gene matches: 10. CDR3 length: 15 residues. CDR1 is MNHEY, CDR2 SMNVEV, per germline (reference sequence). CDR3 sequence (DNA): TGTGCCAGCAGCACTCTGGGGCAGGGGGATGAAAAACTGTTTTTT. It specifies CASSTLGQGDEKLFF.